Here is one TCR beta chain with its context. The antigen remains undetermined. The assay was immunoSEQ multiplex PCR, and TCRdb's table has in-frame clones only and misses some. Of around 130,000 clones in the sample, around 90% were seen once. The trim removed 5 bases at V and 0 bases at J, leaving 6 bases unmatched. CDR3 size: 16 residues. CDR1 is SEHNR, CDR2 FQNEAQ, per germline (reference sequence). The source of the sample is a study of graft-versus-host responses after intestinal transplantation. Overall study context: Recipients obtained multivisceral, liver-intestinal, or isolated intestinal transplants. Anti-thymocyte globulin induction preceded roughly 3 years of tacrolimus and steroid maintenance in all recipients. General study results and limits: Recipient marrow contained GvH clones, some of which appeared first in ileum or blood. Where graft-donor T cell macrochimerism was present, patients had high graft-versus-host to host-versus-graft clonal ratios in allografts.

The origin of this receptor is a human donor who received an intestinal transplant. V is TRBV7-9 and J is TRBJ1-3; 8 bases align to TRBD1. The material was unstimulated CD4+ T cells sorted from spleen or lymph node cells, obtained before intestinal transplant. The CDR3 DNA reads TGTGCCAGCAGCGTCCCGGGACAGGCCTCTGGAAACACCATATATTTT. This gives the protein CASSVPGQASGNTIYF.